The clone carrying this T cell receptor (beta chain) has a count of ten or more. What it recognizes is unknown. V lost 8 bases to trimming and J lost 1 base, with 12 bases between them. The CDR3 totals 15 residues. Germline values: CDR1 MNHEY, CDR2 SVGAGI. The sample is drawn from a study of CD8 T cells in ankylosing spondylitis. Whole-study findings and limits: Those disease-linked clones were CD8+; they were also relatively rare in peripheral blood. Ankylosing spondylitis blood appeared to carry a characteristic TCR beta motif of roughly eight highly homologous variants.

TCRdb reprocessed the 5' RACE reads via MiXCR and lists one record per CDR3 protein. Counted here are 100,000 to 150,000 distinct CDR3 sequences, roughly a tenth occurring once; the ten biggest clones make up 3% to 4%. The source of this sequence is a male donor with ankylosing spondylitis or in good health (not recorded which). This chain uses TRBV6-5 with TRBJ2-6; D ambiguous. The sequencing sample was made of blood, either unsorted or a sorted T cell fraction (not recorded which). CDR3 sequence reads: CASGWRRSGANVLTF. For the CDR3, the DNA is TGTGCCAGCGGTTGGAGAAGATCTGGGGCCAACGTCCTGACTTTC.